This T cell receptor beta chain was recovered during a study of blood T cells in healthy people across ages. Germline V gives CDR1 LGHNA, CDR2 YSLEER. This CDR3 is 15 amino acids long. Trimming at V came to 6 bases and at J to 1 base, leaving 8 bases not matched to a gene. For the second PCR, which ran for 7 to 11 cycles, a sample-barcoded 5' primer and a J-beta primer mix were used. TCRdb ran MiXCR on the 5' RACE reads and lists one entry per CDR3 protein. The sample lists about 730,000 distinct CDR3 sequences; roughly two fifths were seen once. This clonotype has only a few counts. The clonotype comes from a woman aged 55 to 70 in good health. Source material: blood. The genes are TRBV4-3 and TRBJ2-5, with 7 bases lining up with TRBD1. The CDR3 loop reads CASRARTGFQETQYF. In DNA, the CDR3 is TGCGCCAGCAGAGCCAGGACAGGTTTCCAAGAGACCCAGTACTTC.